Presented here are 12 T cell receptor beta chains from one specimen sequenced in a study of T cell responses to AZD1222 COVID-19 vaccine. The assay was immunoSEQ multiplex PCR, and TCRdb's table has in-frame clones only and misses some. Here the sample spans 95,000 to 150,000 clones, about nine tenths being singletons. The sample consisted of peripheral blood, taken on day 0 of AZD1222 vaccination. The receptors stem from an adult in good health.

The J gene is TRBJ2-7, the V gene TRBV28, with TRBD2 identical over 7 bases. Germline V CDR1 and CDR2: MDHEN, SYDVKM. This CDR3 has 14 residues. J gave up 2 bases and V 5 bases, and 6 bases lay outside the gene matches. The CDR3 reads CASSPGGLTYEQYF. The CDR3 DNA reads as TGTGCCAGCAGTCCGGGAGGCCTCACCTACGAGCAGTACTTC.

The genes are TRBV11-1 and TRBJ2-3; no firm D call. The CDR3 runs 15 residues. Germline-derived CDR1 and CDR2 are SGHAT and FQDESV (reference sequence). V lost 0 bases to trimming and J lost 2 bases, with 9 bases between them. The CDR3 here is CASSLAGRATDTQYF. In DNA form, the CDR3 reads TGTGCCAGCAGCTTAGCGGGCAGAGCCACAGATACGCAGTATTTT.

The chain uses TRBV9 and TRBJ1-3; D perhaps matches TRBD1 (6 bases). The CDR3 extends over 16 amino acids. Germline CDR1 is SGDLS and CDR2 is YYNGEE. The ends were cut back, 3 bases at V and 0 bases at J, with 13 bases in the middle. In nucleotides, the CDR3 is TGTGCCAGCAGCGGGGGGGACACCAACTCTGGAAACACCATATATTTT. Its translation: CASSGGDTNSGNTIYF.

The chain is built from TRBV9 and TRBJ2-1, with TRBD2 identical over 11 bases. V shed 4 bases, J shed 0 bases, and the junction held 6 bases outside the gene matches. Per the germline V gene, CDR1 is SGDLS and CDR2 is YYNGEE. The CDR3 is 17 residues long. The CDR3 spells CASSFGTSGNSYNEQFF. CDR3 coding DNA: TGTGCCAGCAGCTTCGGGACTAGCGGAAACTCCTACAATGAGCAGTTCTTC. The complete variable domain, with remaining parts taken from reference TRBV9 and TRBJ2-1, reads DSGVTQTPKHLITATGQRVTLRCSPRSGDLSVYWYQQSLDQGLQFLIQYYNGEERAKGNILERFSAQQFPDLHSELNLSSLELGDSALYFCASSFGTSGNSYNEQFFGPGTRLTVL.

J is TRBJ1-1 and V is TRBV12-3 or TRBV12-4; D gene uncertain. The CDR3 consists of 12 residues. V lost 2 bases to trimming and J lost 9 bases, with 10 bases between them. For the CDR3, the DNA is TGTGCCAGCAGTTTAAGGACGGAGCAAGCTTTCTTT. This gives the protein CASSLRTEQAFF.

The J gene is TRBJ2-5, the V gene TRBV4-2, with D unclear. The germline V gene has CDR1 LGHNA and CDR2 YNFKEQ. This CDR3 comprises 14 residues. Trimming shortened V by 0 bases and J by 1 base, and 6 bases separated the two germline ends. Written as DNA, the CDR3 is TGTGCCAGCAGCCAAGAATACAGCCAAGAGACCCAGTACTTC. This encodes CASSQEYSQETQYF.

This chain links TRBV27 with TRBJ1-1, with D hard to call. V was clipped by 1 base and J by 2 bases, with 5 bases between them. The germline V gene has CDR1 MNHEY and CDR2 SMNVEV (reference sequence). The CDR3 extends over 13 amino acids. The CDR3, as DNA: TGTGCCAGCAGTTTATGGACCAACACTGAAGCTTTCTTT. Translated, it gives CASSLWTNTEAFF.

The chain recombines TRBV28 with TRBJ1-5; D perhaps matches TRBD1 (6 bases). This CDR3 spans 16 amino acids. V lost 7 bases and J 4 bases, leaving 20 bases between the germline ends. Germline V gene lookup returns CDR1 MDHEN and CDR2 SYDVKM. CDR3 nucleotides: TGTGCCAGCATTGTCCTGGGGGGGCGAGGGAATCAGCCCCAGCATTTT. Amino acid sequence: CASIVLGGRGNQPQHF.

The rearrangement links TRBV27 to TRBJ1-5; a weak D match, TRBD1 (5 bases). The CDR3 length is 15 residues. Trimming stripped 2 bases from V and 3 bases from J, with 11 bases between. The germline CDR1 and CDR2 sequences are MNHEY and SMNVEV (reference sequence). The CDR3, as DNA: TGTGCCAGCAGTTTAGGGGCAGGGTTCAATCAGCCCCAGCATTTT. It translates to CASSLGAGFNQPQHF.

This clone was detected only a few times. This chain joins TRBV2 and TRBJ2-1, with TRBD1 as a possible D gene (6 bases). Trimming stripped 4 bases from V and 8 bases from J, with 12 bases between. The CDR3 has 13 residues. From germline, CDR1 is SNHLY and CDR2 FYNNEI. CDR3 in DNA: TGTGCCAGCAGTGCCGACAGGCTCGATGAGCAGTTCTTC. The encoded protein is CASSADRLDEQFF.

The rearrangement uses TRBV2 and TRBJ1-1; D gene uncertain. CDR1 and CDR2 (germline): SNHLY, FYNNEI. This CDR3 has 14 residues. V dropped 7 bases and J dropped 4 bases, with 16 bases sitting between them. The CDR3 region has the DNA TGTGCCAGCAAACCGGACCTAGGGAGCACTGAAGCTTTCTTT. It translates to CASKPDLGSTEAFF. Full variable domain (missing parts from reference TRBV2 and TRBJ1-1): EPEVTQTPSHQVTQMGQEVILRCVPISNHLYFYWYRQILGQKVEFLVSFYNNEISEKSEIFDDQFSVERPDGSNFTLKIRSTKLEDSAMYFCASKPDLGSTEAFFGQGTRLTVV.

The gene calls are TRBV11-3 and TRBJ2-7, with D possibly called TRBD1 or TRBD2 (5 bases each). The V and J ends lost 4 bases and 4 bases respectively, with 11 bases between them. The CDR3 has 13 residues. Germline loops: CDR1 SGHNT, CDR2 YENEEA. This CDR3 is CASSSGTEYEQYF. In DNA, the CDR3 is TGTGCCAGCAGCTCCGGGACCGAATACGAGCAGTACTTC.